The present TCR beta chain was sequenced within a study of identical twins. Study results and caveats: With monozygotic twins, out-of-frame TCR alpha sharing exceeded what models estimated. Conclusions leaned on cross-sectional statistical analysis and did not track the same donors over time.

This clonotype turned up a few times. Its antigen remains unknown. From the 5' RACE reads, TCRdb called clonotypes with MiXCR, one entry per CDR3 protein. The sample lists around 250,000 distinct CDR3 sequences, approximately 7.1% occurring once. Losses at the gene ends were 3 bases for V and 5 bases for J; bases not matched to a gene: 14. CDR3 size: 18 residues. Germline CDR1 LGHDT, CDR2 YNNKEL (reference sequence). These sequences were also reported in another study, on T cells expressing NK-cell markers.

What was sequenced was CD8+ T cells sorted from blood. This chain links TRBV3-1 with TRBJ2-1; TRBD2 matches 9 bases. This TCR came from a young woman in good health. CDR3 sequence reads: CASSHGIRSGGLDNEQFF. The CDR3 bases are TGTGCCAGCAGCCACGGTATCCGTAGCGGGGGATTGGACAATGAGCAGTTCTTC.